This T cell receptor (beta chain) came from a study of CD8 T cells in ankylosing spondylitis. Study-level results: Fewer than 10 highly homologous variants made up a TCR beta motif that seemed to typify ankylosing spondylitis blood. In reactive arthritis synovial fluid and blood, some motif variants had been reported before.

TCRdb re-called the 5' RACE reads with MiXCR, one entry per CDR3 protein. Of about 540,000 distinct CDR3 sequences listed, more than 9.5% are singletons. Concerning this clonotype itself: What it recognizes is unknown.

With V trimmed by 6 bases and J by 3 bases, 7 bases remained unmatched. The CDR3 sequence is 15 residues long. The V gene's germline CDR1 is MNHNS and CDR2 SASEGT. The rearrangement joins TRBV6-1 to TRBJ2-7, with 11 positions matching TRBD2. The receptor comes from a male donor with ankylosing spondylitis. The specimen sequenced was blood, either unsorted or a sorted T cell fraction (not recorded which). DNA for the CDR3: TGTGCCAGCAGGGAACTAGCGGGAGAGTACTACGAGCAGTACTTC. Translation gives CASRELAGEYYEQYF.